This TCR beta chain was identified during a study of cytomegalovirus exposure and HLA in healthy donors. Healthy bone marrow donors made up the donors. Study outcomes and limitations: Analysis performed later showed TCR beta chains linked to HLA being more clonally expanded than equally common others.

Researchers ran the PCR with 60 Vbeta and 13 Jbeta primers. The data were produced by immunoSEQ multiplex PCR, yet TCRdb's version contains in-frame clones alone and is incomplete. The table records about 180,000 clones, 70% to 90% of them present only once. Trimming shortened V by 3 bases and J by 4 bases, and 18 bases separated the two germline ends. The CDR3 has 17 amino acids. The germline V gene encodes CDR1 SEHNR and CDR2 FQNEAQ (reference sequence). To note about this clone: Antigen unknown.

The material sequenced was PBMCs. The TCR sequence derives from a girl aged 5 to 17 in good health and CMV-seropositive. The J gene is TRBJ1-4, the V gene TRBV7-9; D is possibly TRBD1 (6 bases). CDR3 loop: CASSFEMFRGFNEKLFF. In DNA form, the CDR3 reads TGTGCCAGCAGCTTCGAGATGTTCAGGGGTTTTAATGAAAAACTGTTTTTT.